This TCR beta chain was retrieved from a study of OX40 agonist ivuxolimab in advanced cancers. On this clone itself: The junction and the germline gene differ at one end; a read error may be behind it.

CDR3 length equals 13 residues. Germline V gene lookup returns CDR1 MNHNS and CDR2 SASEGT. The assay was immunoSEQ multiplex PCR, and TCRdb's table has in-frame clones only and misses some. In the table there are over 10,000 clones, roughly two thirds of which are singletons. This clonotype originated in an adult with an advanced solid tumor such as melanoma, head and neck, liver or kidney cancer. The chain employs TRBV6-1 and TRBJ1-4; 7 bases map to TRBD1. Material: CD4+ or CD8+ T cells sorted from blood, obtained in a trial of the OX40 agonist ivuxolimab. CDR3 DNA sequence: TGTGCCAGCAGTAAATCACCAAACCGGGACAGAGATTTT. Encoded protein: CASSKSPNRDRDF.